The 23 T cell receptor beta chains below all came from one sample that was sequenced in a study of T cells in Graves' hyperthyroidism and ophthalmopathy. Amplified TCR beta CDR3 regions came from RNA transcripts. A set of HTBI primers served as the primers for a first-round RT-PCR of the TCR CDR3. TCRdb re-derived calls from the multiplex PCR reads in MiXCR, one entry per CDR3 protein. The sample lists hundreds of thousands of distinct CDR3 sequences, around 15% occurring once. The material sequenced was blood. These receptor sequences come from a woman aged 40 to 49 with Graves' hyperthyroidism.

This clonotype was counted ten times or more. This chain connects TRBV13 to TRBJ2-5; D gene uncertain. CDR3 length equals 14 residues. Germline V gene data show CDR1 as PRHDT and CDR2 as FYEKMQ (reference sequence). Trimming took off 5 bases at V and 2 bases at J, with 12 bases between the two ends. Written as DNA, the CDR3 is TGTGCCAGCAGCAGATTTCAATCGCAAGAGACCCAGTACTTC. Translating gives CASSRFQSQETQYF.

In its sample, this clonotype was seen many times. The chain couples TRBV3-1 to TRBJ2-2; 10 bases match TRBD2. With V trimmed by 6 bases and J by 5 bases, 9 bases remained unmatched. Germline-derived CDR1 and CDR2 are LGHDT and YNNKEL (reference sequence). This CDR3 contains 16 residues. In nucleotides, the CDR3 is TGTGCCAGCAGGCGAGCGGGAGGGCCTAGAACCGGGGAGCTGTTTTTT. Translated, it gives CASRRAGGPRTGELFF.

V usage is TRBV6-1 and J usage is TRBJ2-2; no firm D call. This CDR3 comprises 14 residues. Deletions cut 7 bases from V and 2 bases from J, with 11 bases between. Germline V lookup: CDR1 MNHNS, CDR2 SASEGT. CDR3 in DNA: TGTGCCAGCACGGCCGAGTATAACACCGGGGAGCTGTTTTTT. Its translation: CASTAEYNTGELFF.

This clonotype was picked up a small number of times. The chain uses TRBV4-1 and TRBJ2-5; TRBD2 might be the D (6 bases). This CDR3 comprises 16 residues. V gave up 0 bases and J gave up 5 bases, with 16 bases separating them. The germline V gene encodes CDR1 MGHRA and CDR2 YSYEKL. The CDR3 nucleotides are TGCGCCAGCAGCCAAGATGGAGGGACCGGCCGGGAGACCCAGTACTTC. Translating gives CASSQDGGTGRETQYF.

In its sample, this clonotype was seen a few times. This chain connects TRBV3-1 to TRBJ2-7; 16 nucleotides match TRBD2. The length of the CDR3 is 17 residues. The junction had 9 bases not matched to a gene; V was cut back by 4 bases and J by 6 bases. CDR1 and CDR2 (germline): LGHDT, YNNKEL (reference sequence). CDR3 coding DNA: TGTGCCAGCAGCCTGGGACTAGCGGGAGGGCATAAATTCGAGCAGTACTTC. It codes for CASSLGLAGGHKFEQYF.

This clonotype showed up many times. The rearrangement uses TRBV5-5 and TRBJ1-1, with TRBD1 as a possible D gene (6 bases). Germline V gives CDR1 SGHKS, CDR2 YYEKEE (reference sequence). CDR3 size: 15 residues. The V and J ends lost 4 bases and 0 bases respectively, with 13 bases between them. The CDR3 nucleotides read TGTGCCAGCAGCCCCGCCAGGGGCATGAACACTGAAGCTTTCTTT. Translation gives CASSPARGMNTEAFF. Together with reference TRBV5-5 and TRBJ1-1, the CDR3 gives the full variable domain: DAGVTQSPTHLIKTRGQQVTLRCSPISGHKSVSWYQQVLGQGPQFIFQYYEKEERGRGNFPDRFSARQFPNYSSELNVNALLLGDSALYLCASSPARGMNTEAFFGQGTRLTVV.

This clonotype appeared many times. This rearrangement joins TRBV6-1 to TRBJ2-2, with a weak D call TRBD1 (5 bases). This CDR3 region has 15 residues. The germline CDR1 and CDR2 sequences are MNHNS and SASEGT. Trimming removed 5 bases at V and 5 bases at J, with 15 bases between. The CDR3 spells CASSFTRGRTGELFF. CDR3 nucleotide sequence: TGTGCCAGCAGTTTTACAAGGGGCAGAACCGGGGAGCTGTTTTTT.

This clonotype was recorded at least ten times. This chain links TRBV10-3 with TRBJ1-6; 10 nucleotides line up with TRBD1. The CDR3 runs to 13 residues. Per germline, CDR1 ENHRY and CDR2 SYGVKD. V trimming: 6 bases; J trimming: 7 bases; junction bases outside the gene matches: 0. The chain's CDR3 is CAIRTGGNSPLHF. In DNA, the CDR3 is TGTGCCATCAGGACAGGGGGCAATTCACCCCTCCACTTT.

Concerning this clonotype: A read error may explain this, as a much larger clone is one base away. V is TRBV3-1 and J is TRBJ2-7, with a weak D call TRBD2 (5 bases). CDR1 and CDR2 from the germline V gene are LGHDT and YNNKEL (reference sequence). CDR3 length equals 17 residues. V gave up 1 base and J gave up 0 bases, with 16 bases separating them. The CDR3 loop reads CASSQAEGVLSSYEQYF. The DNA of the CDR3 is TGTGCCAGCAGCCAAGCAGAGGGAGTCCTGAGCTCCTACGAGCAGTACTTC.

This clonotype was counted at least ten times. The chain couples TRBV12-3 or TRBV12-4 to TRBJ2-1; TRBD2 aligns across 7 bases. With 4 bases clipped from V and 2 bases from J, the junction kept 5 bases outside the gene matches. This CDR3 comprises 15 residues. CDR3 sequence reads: CASSSTSVTYNEQFF. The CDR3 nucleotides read TGTGCCAGCAGTTCCACTAGCGTCACCTACAATGAGCAGTTCTTC.

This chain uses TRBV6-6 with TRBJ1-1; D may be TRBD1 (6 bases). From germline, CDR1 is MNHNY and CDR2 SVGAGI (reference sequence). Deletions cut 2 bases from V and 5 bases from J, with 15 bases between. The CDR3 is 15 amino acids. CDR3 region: CASSYRTAAQTEAFF. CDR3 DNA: TGTGCCAGCAGTTACCGGACAGCTGCGCAGACTGAAGCTTTCTTT.

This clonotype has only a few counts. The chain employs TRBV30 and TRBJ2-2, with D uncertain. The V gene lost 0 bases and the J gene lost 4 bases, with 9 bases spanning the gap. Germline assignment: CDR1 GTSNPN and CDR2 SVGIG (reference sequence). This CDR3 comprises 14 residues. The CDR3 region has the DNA TGTGCCTGGAGTGTACTCGGTAGCACCGGGGAGCTGTTTTTT. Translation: CAWSVLGSTGELFF.

Here the CDR3 DNA reads TGCAGTGCTAGAGATATGGGACAGGGTAATGAGCCCCAGCATTTT. Residues: CSARDMGQGNEPQHF. This chain links TRBV20-1 with TRBJ1-5, with 9 positions matching TRBD1. Germline CDR1 is DFQATT and CDR2 is SNEGSKA (reference sequence). V gave up 0 bases and J gave up 8 bases; unmatched junction bases: 8. The CDR3 contains 15 residues.

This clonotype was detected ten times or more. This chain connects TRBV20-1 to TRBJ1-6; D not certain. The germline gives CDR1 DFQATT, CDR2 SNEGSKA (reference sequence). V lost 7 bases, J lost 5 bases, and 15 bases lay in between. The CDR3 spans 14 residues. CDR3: CSGRSMGNNSPLHF. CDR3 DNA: TGCAGTGGGAGGAGTATGGGAAATAATTCACCCCTCCACTTT.

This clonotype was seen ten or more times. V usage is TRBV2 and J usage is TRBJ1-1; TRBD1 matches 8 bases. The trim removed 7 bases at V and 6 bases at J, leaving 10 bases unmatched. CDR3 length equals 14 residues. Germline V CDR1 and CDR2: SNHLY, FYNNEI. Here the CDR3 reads CASMDRDGVPEAFF. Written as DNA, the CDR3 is TGTGCCAGCATGGACAGGGATGGGGTTCCTGAAGCTTTCTTT.

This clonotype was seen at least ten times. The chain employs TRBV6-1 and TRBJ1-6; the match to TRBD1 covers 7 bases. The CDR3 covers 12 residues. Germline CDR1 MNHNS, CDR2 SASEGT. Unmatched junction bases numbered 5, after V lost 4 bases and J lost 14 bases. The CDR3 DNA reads TGTGCCAGCAGTGCGGACAGGCTCACCCTCCACTTT. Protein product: CASSADRLTLHF.

Here the CDR3 DNA reads TGCAGTGCTAGAGAGGGTTCGGCGGATCAGCCCCAGCATTTT. This codes for CSAREGSADQPQHF. The chain links TRBV20-1 to TRBJ1-5, with D unresolved. The CDR3 loop spans 14 amino acids. V was trimmed by 0 bases and J by 5 bases, leaving 11 bases between them. Germline lookup yields CDR1 DFQATT and CDR2 SNEGSKA (reference sequence).

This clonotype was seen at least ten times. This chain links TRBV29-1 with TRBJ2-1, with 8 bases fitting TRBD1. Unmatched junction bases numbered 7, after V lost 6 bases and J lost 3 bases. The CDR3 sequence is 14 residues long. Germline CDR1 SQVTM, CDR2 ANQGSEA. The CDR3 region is CSVLTGEYYNEQFF. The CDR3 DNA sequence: TGCAGCGTCCTGACAGGGGAATACTACAATGAGCAGTTCTTC.

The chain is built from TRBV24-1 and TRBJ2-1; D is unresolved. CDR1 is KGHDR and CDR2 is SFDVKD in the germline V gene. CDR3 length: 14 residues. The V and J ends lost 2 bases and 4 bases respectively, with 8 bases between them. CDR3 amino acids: CATSDSTEYNEQFF. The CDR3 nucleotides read TGTGCCACCAGTGATTCTACAGAGTACAATGAGCAGTTCTTC.

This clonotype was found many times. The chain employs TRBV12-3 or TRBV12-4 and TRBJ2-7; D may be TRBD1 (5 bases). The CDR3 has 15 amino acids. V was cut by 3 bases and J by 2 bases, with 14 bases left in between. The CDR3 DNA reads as TGTGCCAGCAGTTTTCATCAGGGATCGCCCTACGAGCAGTACTTC. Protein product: CASSFHQGSPYEQYF.

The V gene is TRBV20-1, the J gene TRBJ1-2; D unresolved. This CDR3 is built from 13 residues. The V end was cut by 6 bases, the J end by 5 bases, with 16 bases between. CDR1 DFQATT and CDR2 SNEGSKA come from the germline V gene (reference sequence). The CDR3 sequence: CSARGRGSYGYTF. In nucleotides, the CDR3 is TGCAGTGCCCGAGGACGGGGTTCGTATGGCTACACCTTC.

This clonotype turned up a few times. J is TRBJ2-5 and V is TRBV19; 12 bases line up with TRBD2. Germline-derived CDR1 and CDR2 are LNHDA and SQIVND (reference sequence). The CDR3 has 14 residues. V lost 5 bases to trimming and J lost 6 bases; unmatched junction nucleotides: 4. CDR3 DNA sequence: TGTGCCAGTAGTCCGACTAGCGGGAGTAAGACCCAGTACTTC. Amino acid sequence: CASSPTSGSKTQYF.

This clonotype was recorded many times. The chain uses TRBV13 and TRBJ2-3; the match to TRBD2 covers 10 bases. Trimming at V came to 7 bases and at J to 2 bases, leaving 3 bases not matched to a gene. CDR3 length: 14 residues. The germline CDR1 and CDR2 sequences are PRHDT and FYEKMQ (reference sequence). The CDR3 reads CASKLAGPTDTQYF. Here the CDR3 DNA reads TGTGCCAGCAAACTAGCGGGACCCACAGATACGCAGTATTTT. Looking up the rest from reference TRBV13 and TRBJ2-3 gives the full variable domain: AAGVIQSPRHLIKEKRETATLKCYPIPRHDTVYWYQQGPGQDPQFLISFYEKMQSDKGSIPDRFSAQQFSDYHSELNMSSLELGDSALYFCASKLAGPTDTQYFGPGTRLTVL.